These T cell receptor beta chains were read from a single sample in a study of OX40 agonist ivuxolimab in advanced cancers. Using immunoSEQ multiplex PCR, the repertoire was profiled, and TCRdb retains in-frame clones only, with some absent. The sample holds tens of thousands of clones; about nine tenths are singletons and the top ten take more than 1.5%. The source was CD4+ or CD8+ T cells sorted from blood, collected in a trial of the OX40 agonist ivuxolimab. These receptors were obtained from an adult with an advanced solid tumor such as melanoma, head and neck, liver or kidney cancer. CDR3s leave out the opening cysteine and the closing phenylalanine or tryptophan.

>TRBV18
ASSPLEASGARGKLF
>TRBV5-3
ASSLARQTGNTIY
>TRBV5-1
ASSLEADTQY
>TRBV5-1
ASSSRDSYNSPLH
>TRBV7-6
ASSLVPPAGTGRGEQF
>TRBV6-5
ASRLDRVRGEQY
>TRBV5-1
ASSSGLAGGFYNEQF
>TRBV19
ASSRKGTRASTDTQY
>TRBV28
ASSGTDKAF
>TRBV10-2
ASSDRRRGLGGANVLT
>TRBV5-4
ASWGEGETQY
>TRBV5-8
ASSLGTGENQPQH
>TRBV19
ASSIGSGWPGELF
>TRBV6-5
ASSYRGGPTNEKLF
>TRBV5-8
ASSFRRVRDTGELF
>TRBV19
ASSIAPGLPSYTDTQY
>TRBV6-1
ASSSTGRGREAF
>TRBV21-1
ASSWGTEAF
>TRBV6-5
ASSPTTDEQF
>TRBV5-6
ASSLEQVNTEAF